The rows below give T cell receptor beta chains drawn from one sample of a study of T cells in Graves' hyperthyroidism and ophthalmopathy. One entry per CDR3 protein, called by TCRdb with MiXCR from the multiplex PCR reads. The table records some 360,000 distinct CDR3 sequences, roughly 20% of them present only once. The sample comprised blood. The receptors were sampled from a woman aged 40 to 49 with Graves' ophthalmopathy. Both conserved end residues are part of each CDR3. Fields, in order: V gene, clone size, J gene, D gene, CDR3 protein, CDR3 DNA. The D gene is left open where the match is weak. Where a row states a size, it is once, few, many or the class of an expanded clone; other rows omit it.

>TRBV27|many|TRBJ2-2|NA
CASSLFGLSTGELFF
TGTGCCAGCAGTTTATTTGGGCTAAGCACCGGGGAGCTGTTTTTT
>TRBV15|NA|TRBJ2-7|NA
CATSRDWGLYEQYF
TGTGCCACCAGCAGAGATTGGGGCCTCTACGAGCAGTACTTC
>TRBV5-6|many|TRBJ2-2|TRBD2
CASSRTSGGNTGELFF
TGTGCCAGCAGCCGGACTAGCGGGGGGAACACCGGGGAGCTGTTTTTT
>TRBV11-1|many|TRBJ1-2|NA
CASSRENDGYTF
TGTGCCAGCAGCCGGGAGAATGATGGCTACACCTTC
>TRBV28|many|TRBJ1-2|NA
CASSLYRDGYTF
TGTGCCAGCAGTTTATACAGGGATGGCTACACCTTC
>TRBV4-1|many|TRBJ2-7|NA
CASSQVGLVYEQYF
TGCGCCAGCAGCCAAGTGGGTCTCGTCTACGAGCAGTACTTC
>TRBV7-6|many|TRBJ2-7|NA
CASSLAPSSTYEQYF
TGTGCCAGCAGCTTAGCTCCTTCTTCGACCTACGAGCAGTACTTC
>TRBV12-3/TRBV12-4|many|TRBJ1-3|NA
CASTADNYSGNTIYF
TGTGCCAGCACGGCGGACAACTACTCTGGAAACACCATATATTTT
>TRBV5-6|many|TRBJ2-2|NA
CASSFSRGRYTGELFF
TGTGCCAGCAGCTTTAGTAGGGGTCGTTACACCGGGGAGCTGTTTTTT
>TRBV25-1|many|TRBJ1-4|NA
CASSDWEGHEKLFF
TGTGCCAGCAGTGATTGGGAAGGGCATGAAAAACTGTTTTTT
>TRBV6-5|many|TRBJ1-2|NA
CASSYSPGPTLHYGYTF
TGTGCCAGCAGTTACTCCCCTGGGCCAACACTCCACTATGGCTACACCTTC
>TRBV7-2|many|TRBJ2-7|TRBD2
CASRTSGREQYF
TGTGCCAGCAGGACTAGCGGGAGGGAGCAGTACTTC
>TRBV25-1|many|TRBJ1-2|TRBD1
CASSYRGDYGYTF
TGTGCCAGCAGTTACAGGGGTGACTATGGCTACACCTTC
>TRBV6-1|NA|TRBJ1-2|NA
CASSEVVGPYGYTF
TGTGCCAGCAGTGAAGTGGTCGGTCCATATGGCTACACCTTC
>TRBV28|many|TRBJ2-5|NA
CASRPLGHQGTQYF
TGTGCCAGCAGACCACTTGGTCACCAAGGAACCCAGTACTTC
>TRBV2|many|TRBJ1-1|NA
CASNPNGGRAFF
TGTGCCAGCAACCCCAATGGGGGTCGAGCTTTCTTT
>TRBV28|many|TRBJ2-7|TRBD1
CASSSRTGAAHMRYF
TGTGCCAGCAGTTCCCGGACAGGGGCCGCCCATATGCGGTACTTC
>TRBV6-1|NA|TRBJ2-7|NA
CASLSRPGFLHEQYF
TGTGCCAGCCTAAGTAGACCGGGATTTCTCCACGAGCAGTACTTC
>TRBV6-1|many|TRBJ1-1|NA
CASSEDEGEAEAFF
TGTGCCAGCAGTGAAGATGAAGGGGAAGCTGAAGCTTTCTTT
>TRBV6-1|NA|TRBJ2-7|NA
CASSEAIEGYEQYF
TGTGCCAGCAGTGAAGCTATAGAGGGTTACGAGCAGTACTTC
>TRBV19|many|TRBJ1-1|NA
CASSQLDYNGRAFF
TGTGCCAGTAGCCAACTAGACTACAACGGACGGGCTTTCTTT
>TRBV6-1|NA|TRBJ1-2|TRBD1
CASSQGGIGYTF
TGTGCCAGCAGTCAAGGGGGCATCGGCTACACCTTC
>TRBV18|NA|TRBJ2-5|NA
CASSRVRVEETQYF
TGTGCCAGCTCACGGGTCAGGGTGGAAGAGACCCAGTACTTC
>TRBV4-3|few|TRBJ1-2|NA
CASSQVHDYGYTF
TGCGCCAGCAGCCAAGTCCACGATTATGGCTACACCTTC
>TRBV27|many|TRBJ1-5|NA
CASRKGGSNQPQHF
TGTGCCAGCAGGAAAGGGGGTTCCAATCAGCCCCAGCATTTT
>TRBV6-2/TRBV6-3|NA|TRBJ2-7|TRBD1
CASSIQGMTYEQYF
TGTGCCAGCAGTATACAGGGGATGACCTACGAGCAGTACTTC
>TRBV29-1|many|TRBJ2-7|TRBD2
CSVMPLAGGPVQYF
TGCAGCGTCATGCCTCTAGCGGGAGGGCCAGTGCAGTACTTC
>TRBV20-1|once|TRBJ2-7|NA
CSAREQRRLYEQYF
TGCAGTGCTAGGGAACAGAGGCGCCTGTACGAGCAGTACTTC
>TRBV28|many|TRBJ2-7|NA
CASSLIGLSRHQQYF
TGTGCCAGCAGTTTAATCGGATTGAGCAGACATCAGCAGTACTTC
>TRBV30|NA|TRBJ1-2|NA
CAWSVGQGFGYTF
TGTGCCTGGAGTGTAGGGCAGGGTTTCGGCTACACCTTC
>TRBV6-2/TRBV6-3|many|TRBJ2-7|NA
CASTDRASTYDEQYF
TGTGCCAGCACTGACCGGGCTAGCACCTACGATGAGCAGTACTTC
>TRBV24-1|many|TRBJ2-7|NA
CATSDLLRHEQYF
TGTGCCACCAGTGATTTGCTAAGGCACGAGCAGTACTTC
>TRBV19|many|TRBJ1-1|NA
CASSINPRTEAFF
TGTGCCAGTAGTATAAACCCTCGCACTGAAGCTTTCTTT
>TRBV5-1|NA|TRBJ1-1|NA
CASGPGTDLGSTEAFF
TGCGCCAGCGGCCCCGGGACGGACCTGGGGAGCACTGAAGCTTTCTTT
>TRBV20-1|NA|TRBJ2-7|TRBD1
CSALRDREAYEQYF
TGCAGTGCCCTCCGGGACAGGGAAGCCTACGAGCAGTACTTC
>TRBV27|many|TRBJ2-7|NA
CASAPMTASYEQYF
TGTGCCAGCGCTCCCATGACTGCTTCCTACGAGCAGTACTTC
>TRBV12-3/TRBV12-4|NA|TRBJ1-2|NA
CASSLDSPGYGYTF
TGTGCCAGCAGCCTGGACAGTCCGGGCTATGGCTACACCTTC
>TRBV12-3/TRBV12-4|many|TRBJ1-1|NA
CASSLGWGGNTEAFF
TGTGCCAGCAGTTTAGGTTGGGGGGGTAACACTGAAGCTTTCTTT
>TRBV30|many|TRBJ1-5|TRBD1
CAWSGNRGNQPQHF
TGTGCCTGGAGTGGGAACAGGGGGAATCAGCCCCAGCATTTT
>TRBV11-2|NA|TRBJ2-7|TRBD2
CASSLDPLGREVYEQYF
TGTGCCAGCAGCTTAGATCCCCTCGGGCGGGAGGTTTACGAGCAGTACTTC
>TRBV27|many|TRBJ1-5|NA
CASSLATGPNQPQHF
TGTGCCAGCAGTCTCGCTACAGGGCCCAATCAGCCCCAGCATTTT
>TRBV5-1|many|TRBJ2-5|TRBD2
CASSTGTSGQETQYF
TGCGCCAGCAGCACCGGGACTAGCGGTCAAGAGACCCAGTACTTC
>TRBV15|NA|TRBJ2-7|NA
CATSRDRLGRAYEQYF
TGTGCCACCAGCAGAGATCGGTTAGGCAGGGCCTACGAGCAGTACTTC
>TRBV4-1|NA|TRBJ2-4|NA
CASSQEAGFVRDIQYF
TGCGCCAGCAGCCAAGAGGCAGGGTTCGTTAGAGACATTCAGTACTTC
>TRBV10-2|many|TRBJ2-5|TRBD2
CASSESGWLAEETQYF
TGCGCCAGCAGTGAATCAGGTTGGCTAGCGGAAGAGACCCAGTACTTC
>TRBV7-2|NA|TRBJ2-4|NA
CASSLGVPLIQYF
TGTGCCAGCAGCTTAGGAGTACCCCTAATTCAGTACTTC
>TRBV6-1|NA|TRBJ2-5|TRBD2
CATRLGLAGVETQYF
TGTGCCACCCGCCTTGGACTAGCGGGAGTGGAGACCCAGTACTTC
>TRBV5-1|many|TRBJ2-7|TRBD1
CASSFITGGPYEQYF
TGCGCCAGCAGCTTCATAACAGGGGGCCCCTACGAGCAGTACTTC
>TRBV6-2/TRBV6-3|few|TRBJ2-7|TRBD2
CASSRTPLTSGIAYEQYF
TGTGCCAGCAGCCGGACCCCTTTGACTAGCGGAATTGCCTACGAGCAGTACTTC
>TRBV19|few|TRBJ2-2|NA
CASNDEWGARGDTGELFF
TGTGCCAGTAATGACGAATGGGGGGCCCGGGGAGATACCGGGGAGCTGTTTTTT
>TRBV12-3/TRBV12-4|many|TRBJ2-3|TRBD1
CASSPGDRGSQYF
TGTGCCAGCAGTCCAGGGGACAGGGGGTCGCAGTATTTT
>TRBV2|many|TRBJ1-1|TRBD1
CASRPNVRTGPDTEAFF
TGTGCCAGCAGGCCCAACGTGCGGACAGGGCCCGACACTGAAGCTTTCTTT
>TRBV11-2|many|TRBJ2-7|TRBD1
CASSHPGTGREQYF
TGTGCCAGCAGCCACCCCGGGACAGGGCGCGAGCAGTACTTC
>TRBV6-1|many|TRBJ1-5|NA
CASSEGVTPNQPQHF
TGTGCCAGCAGCGAGGGAGTGACACCCAATCAGCCCCAGCATTTT
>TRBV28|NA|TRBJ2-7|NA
CASSLRTLSYEQYF
TGTGCCAGCAGTTTAAGGACTCTTTCCTACGAGCAGTACTTC
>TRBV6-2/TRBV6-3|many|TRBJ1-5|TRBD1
CASSSTGNQPQHF
TGTGCCAGCAGTTCGACAGGGAACCAGCCCCAGCATTTT
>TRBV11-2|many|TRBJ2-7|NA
CASSSPGGRKKYEQYF
TGTGCCAGCAGCTCCCCAGGGGGGAGGAAGAAATACGAGCAGTACTTC
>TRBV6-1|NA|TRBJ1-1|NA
CASRPPNTEAFF
TGTGCCAGCCGGCCGCCTAACACTGAAGCTTTCTTT
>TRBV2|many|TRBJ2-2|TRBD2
CASTGISGRAPGELFF
TGTGCCAGCACTGGAATTAGCGGGAGGGCCCCCGGGGAGCTGTTTTTT
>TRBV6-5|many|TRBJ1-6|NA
CASSSPGSSYNSPLHF
TGTGCCAGCAGCTCCCCAGGGAGCTCCTATAATTCACCCCTCCACTTT